This T cell receptor (beta chain) was obtained from a study of CD8 T cells in ankylosing spondylitis. Germline values: CDR1 SGHTA, CDR2 FQGNSA. V was cut by 8 bases and J by 0 bases, with 15 bases left in between. There are 15 residues in the CDR3. Details on this clonotype: Its antigen remains unidentified.

5'-RACE, quantitative and with molecular barcodes, yielded the TCR beta libraries. TCRdb analysed the 5' RACE reads with MiXCR anew, one entry per CDR3 protein. Among fewer than 250,000 distinct CDR3 sequences listed, around a quarter were seen once. Study-level findings and limits: Matched ankylosing spondylitis synovial fluid reportedly contained a significantly enriched population of disease-linked clones. A TCR beta motif made of fewer than ten highly homologous variants seemed typical of ankylosing spondylitis blood. Disease-linked clones proved CD8+ and comparatively uncommon in peripheral blood.

The sequencing input was blood, either unsorted or a sorted T cell fraction (not recorded which). This receptor was obtained from a male donor with ankylosing spondylitis or in good health (not recorded which). The V call is TRBV7-2, the J call TRBJ2-3; possible D gene TRBD2, 6 bases. The chain's CDR3 is CASQNVGTSTDTQYF. DNA of the CDR3: TGTGCCAGCCAAAACGTCGGGACTAGCACAGATACGCAGTATTTT.